This T cell receptor (beta chain) was recovered during a study of blood T cell repertoires in COVID-19. Germline values: CDR1 SGHRS, CDR2 YFSETQ. V was pared by 2 bases and J by 2 bases, with 5 bases of the junction left unmatched. CDR3 length equals 15 residues. Assay: immunoSEQ multiplex PCR; the TCRdb copy retains only in-frame clones and omits some. This table holds about 270,000 clones, 85% to 90% found once. Sequencing was done on a sample of PBMCs or T cells enriched from blood (not recorded which). The chain uses TRBV5-1 and TRBJ1-2, with TRBD1 matching over 8 bases. The receptor comes from a woman in her sixties or seventies who had recovered from COVID-19. The CDR3, as DNA: TGCGCCAGCAGCTTCGGGGACAGGCCCAACTATGGCTACACCTTC. Amino acids: CASSFGDRPNYGYTF.